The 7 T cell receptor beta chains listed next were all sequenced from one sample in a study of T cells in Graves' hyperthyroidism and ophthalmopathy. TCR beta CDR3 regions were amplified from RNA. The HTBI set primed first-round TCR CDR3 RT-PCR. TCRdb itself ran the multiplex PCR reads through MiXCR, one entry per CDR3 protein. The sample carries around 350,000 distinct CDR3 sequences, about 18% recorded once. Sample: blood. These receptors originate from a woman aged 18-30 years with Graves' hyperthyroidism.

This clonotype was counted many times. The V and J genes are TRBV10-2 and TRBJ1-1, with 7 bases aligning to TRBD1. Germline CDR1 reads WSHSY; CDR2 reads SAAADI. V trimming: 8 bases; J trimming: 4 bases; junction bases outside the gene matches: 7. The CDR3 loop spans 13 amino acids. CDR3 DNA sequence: TGCGCCAGCCTGACAGGGCCCCGCACTGAAGCTTTCTTT. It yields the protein CASLTGPRTEAFF.

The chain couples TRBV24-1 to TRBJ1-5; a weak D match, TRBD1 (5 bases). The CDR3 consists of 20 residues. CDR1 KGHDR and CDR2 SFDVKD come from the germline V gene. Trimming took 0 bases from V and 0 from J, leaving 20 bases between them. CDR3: CATSDLDDRRGPYSNQPQHF. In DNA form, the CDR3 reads TGTGCCACCAGTGATTTGGATGACCGTAGGGGCCCTTATAGCAATCAGCCCCAGCATTTT.

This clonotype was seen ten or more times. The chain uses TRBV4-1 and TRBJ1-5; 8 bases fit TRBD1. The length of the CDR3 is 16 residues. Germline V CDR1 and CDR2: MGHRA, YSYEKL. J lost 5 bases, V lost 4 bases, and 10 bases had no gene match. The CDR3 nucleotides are TGCGCCAGCAGCCGACAAGGACAGGGCGGGGATCAGCCCCAGCATTTT. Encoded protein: CASSRQGQGGDQPQHF.

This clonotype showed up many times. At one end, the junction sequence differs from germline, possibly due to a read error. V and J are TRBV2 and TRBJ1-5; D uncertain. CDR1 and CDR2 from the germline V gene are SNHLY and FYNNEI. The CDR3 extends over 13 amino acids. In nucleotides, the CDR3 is TGTGCCAGCATGCCAGACACGAATCAGGCCCAGCATTTT. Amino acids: CASMPDTNQAQHF. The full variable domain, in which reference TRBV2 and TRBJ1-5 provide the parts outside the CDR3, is EPEVTQTPSHQVTQMGQEVILRCVPISNHLYFYWYRQILGQKVEFLVSFYNNEISEKSEIFDDQFSVERPDGSNFTLKIRSTKLEDSAMYFCASMPDTNQAQHFGDGTRLSIL.

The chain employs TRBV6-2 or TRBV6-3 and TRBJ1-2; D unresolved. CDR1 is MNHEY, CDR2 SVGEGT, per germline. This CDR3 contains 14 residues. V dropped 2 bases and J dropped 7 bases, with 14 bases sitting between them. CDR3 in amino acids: CASSYAGITGGYTF. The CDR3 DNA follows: TGTGCCAGCAGTTACGCGGGGATCACTGGTGGCTACACCTTC.

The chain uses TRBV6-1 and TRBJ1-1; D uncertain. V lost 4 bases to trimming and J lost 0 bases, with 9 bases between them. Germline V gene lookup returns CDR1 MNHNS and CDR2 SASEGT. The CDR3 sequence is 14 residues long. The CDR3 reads CASSALTLNTEAFF. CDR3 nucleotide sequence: TGTGCCAGCAGTGCTTTGACCCTGAACACTGAAGCTTTCTTT.

The CDR3 is CASSFPGTAGGSYNEQFF. Here the CDR3 DNA reads TGCGCCAGCAGCTTCCCGGGGACCGCGGGGGGTTCCTACAATGAGCAGTTCTTC. The gene calls are TRBV5-1 and TRBJ2-1; 8 nucleotides line up with TRBD2. CDR3 length: 18 residues. V lost 2 bases and J lost 1; bases outside the gene matches: 11. The germline V gene encodes CDR1 SGHRS and CDR2 YFSETQ.